This is a list of T cell receptor beta chains from one sample in a study of blood T cell repertoires in COVID-19. Assay used: immunoSEQ multiplex PCR; TCRdb lists only in-frame clones, some missing. The table shows around 100,000 clones, with approximately 89% occurring only once. The sample consisted of peripheral blood. These receptors came from a man aged 55 to 70 with acute or convalescent COVID-19. The CDR3 runs from the conserved cysteine through the conserved F or W. Each record gives: V gene, clone size, CDR3 protein. Clone size is stated in some rows and not others, as once, few, many or a class when expanded.

>TRBV12-3/TRBV12-4|.
CASSLVRVFF
>TRBV5-4|.
CASSPRTSGYNEQFF
>TRBV2|.
CASSRTTVNTEAFF
>TRBV6-6|.
CASSYPGTVYGYTF
>TRBV7-9|.
CASSLIQGGNTEAFF
>TRBV23-1|.
CASSQSDSTEGGPGSYEQYF
>TRBV7-8|.
CASSVGTSHTGELFF
>TRBV12-5|.
CASGLGMGGIEQFF
>TRBV10-1|.
CASSESRGQLAGYTF
>TRBV14|.
CASSQPLDSCSNQPQHF
>TRBV6-1|once
CASSDPGRVTYEQYF
>TRBV19|.
CASRLGGSNSPLHF
>TRBV14|once
CASSPISGDYGYTF
>TRBV12-3/TRBV12-4|.
CASSTYSGNTIYF
>TRBV5-1|.
CASSLEGAAQGYTF
>TRBV28|.
CASSTGGRSTDTQYF
>TRBV7-3|.
CASSLAGANNEQFF
>TRBV28|.
CASSLPGGHNSPLHF
>TRBV12-3/TRBV12-4|.
CASSLGDRPEAFF
>TRBV11-2|.
CASSLVSSGLNTEAFF
>TRBV5-4|.
CASRETDTQYF
>TRBV5-1|few
CASSLGGNFQETQYF
>TRBV7-2|.
CASSQGVAGGYEQYF
>TRBV5-1|.
CASMTGEGYGYTF
>TRBV29-1|.
CSVEDWVSGRSYEQYF
>TRBV19|.
CASSSQGGMDYGYTF
>TRBV19|.
CASSIRGRLHNEQFF
>TRBV18|.
CASSPPLGEETQYF
>TRBV18|.
CASSPRLGDQPQHF
>TRBV6-5|.
CASSYTGTEAFF
>TRBV18|.
CASSPRQGEYEQYF
>TRBV18|.
CASSPGTGLSNQPQHF
>TRBV6-5|.
CATAPVGGAPRGYTF
>TRBV5-1|.
CASSLSGASGNTIYF
>TRBV4-1|.
CASSRGGEYGYTF
>TRBV7-3|.
CASSPGQGVQETQYF
>TRBV12-3/TRBV12-4|.
CASSAGLAGPFF